Shown below are 31 T cell receptor beta chains from a single sample sequenced in a study of T cell responses to AZD1222 COVID-19 vaccine. Sequencing was performed with immunoSEQ multiplex PCR; in TCRdb, only in-frame clones are kept and a portion is missing. Altogether 150,000 or so clones are present, around 86% being singletons, with the ten largest covering around 4.1%. Sequenced here: peripheral blood, sampled on day 0 of MenACWY control vaccination. The source is an adult in good health.

The genes are TRBV12-3 or TRBV12-4 and TRBJ1-2, with D uncertain. The CDR3 has 12 amino acids. The V gene lost 1 base and the J gene lost 4 bases, with 4 bases spanning the gap. The CDR3: CASSLEGYGYTF. The CDR3 coding sequence is TGTGCCAGCAGTTTAGAAGGCTATGGCTACACCTTC.

The V and J genes are TRBV2 and TRBJ2-2; TRBD1 matches at 9 bases. This CDR3 has 15 residues. Per the germline V gene, CDR1 is SNHLY and CDR2 is FYNNEI. The J segment lost 5 bases and the V segment lost 6 bases, leaving 7 bases of the junction unmatched. The CDR3 is CASRGQGLRTGELFF. The CDR3 nucleotides are TGTGCCAGCAGGGGACAGGGTCTAAGGACCGGGGAGCTGTTTTTT.

The chain employs TRBV6-5 and TRBJ2-7, with 7 positions matching TRBD1. V was pared by 8 bases and J by 4 bases, with 8 bases of the junction left unmatched. Per the germline V gene, CDR1 is MNHEY and CDR2 is SVGAGI. This CDR3 region has 13 residues. The DNA of the CDR3 is TGTGCCAGCGGCGACAGGGTACTGTACGAGCAGTACTTC. It specifies CASGDRVLYEQYF.

V is TRBV19 and J is TRBJ1-1; D is perhaps TRBD1 (5 bases). Trimming took off 5 bases at V and 1 base at J, with 8 bases between the two ends. Germline-derived CDR1 and CDR2 are LNHDA and SQIVND (reference sequence). The CDR3 totals 13 residues. CDR3 sequence: CASSWGENTEAFF. In nucleotides, the CDR3 is TGTGCCAGTAGTTGGGGGGAGAACACTGAAGCTTTCTTT.

Comment on this clone: Mismatch with germline at one junction end may stem from a read error. The chain joins TRBV29-1 to TRBJ1-3; possible D gene TRBD1, 6 bases. The CDR3 length is 13 residues. CDR1 is SQVTM and CDR2 is ANQGSEA in the germline V gene. The CDR3 DNA follows: TGCAGCGCGGCCGGGACATCTGGCAACACCATATATTTT. Translating gives CSAAGTSGNTIYF. Complete variable domain (other parts from reference TRBV29-1 and TRBJ1-3): SAVISQKPSRDICQRGTSLTIQCQVDSQVTMMFWYRQQPGQSLTLIATANQGSEATYESGFVIDKFPISRPNLTFSTLTVSNMSPEDSSIYLCSAAGTSGNTIYFGEGSWLTVV.

This chain joins TRBV27 and TRBJ2-1; 10 bases fit TRBD2. This CDR3 spans 15 amino acids. Germline trimming cut 4 bases from V and 8 bases from J; bases unmatched to any gene: 8. Germline V CDR1 and CDR2: MNHEY, SMNVEV (reference sequence). The DNA for the CDR3 is TGTGCCAGCAGTTATCAGCGGGGGGGCCCCGATGAGCAGTTCTTC. This translates into CASSYQRGGPDEQFF.

J is TRBJ1-3 and V is TRBV4-1, with 7 bases matching TRBD1. Germline CDR1 reads MGHRA; CDR2 reads YSYEKL. The ends lost 6 bases at V and 1 base at J; junction bases unmatched: 9. The CDR3 runs to 16 residues. CDR3 residues: CASSPGTVNSGNTIYF. The DNA for the CDR3 is TGCGCCAGCAGTCCCGGGACAGTTAATTCTGGAAACACCATATATTTT.

CDR3 sequence: CASSQDSLAGGRDTQYF. As DNA, the CDR3 is TGCGCCAGCAGCCAAGATTCACTAGCGGGGGGGCGAGATACGCAGTATTTT. V and J are TRBV4-1 and TRBJ2-3, with 13 bases identical to TRBD2. The CDR3 runs to 17 residues. With V trimmed by 0 bases and J by 5 bases, 5 bases remained unmatched. Germline values: CDR1 MGHRA, CDR2 YSYEKL.

The gene calls are TRBV28 and TRBJ2-2; D remains ambiguous. The CDR3 contains 13 residues. The germline gives CDR1 MDHEN, CDR2 SYDVKM. V lost 3 bases, J lost 1 base, and 3 bases lay in between. DNA for the CDR3: TGTGCCAGCAGTTTGCAGAACACCGGGGAGCTGTTTTTT. Translation: CASSLQNTGELFF.

The V call is TRBV14, the J call TRBJ1-3, with D uncertain. V lost 2 bases, J lost 7 bases, and 6 bases lay in between. Germline assignment: CDR1 SGHDN and CDR2 FVKESK. The CDR3 consists of 12 residues. CDR3 nucleotide sequence: TGTGCCAGCAGCCAAAAATCGAACACCATATATTTT. Its translation: CASSQKSNTIYF.

J is TRBJ2-7 and V is TRBV29-1; D assignment may be TRBD1 or TRBD2 (5 bases each). CDR1 and CDR2 from the germline V gene are SQVTM and ANQGSEA. V was shortened by 5 bases and J by 5 bases, with 13 bases between the two germline ends. This CDR3 has 12 residues. CDR3 sequence: CSVYGTAHEQYF. The CDR3 bases are TGCAGCGTTTACGGGACGGCCCACGAGCAGTACTTC.

V is TRBV27 and J is TRBJ1-1, with D possibly being TRBD1 (6 bases). CDR1 is MNHEY, CDR2 SMNVEV, per germline (reference sequence). CDR3 length: 15 amino acids. Trimming took 6 bases from V and 1 from J, leaving 15 bases between them. This chain's CDR3 is CASRYTDRANTEAFF. CDR3 nucleotides: TGTGCCAGCAGGTATACGGACAGAGCGAACACTGAAGCTTTCTTT.

This clone was seen just once. This CDR3 is CASSEVSMKEKLFF. CDR3 DNA sequence: TGCGCCAGCAGCGAAGTTAGTATGAAGGAAAAACTGTTTTTT. The rearrangement joins TRBV4-1 to TRBJ1-4; no definite D call. The CDR3 spans 14 residues. V lost 5 bases, J lost 8 bases, and 15 bases lay in between. Germline V gene sequence: CDR1 MGHRA, CDR2 YSYEKL.

The chain is built from TRBV6-1 and TRBJ2-1; tentative D call: TRBD2 (7 bases). V was trimmed by 3 bases and J by 1 base, leaving 13 bases between them. The CDR3 totals 16 residues. Germline V gives CDR1 MNHNS, CDR2 SASEGT. The CDR3 DNA follows: TGTGCCAGCAGTGAGGGCAGGGGAGGGTCCTACAATGAGCAGTTCTTC. It encodes CASSEGRGGSYNEQFF.

This chain connects TRBV9 to TRBJ2-4, with 7 bases lining up with TRBD1. The trim removed 3 bases at V and 2 bases at J, leaving 5 bases unmatched. Germline CDR1 and CDR2: SGDLS and YYNGEE. This CDR3 spans 15 amino acids. CDR3 DNA sequence: TGTGCCAGCAGCGCAGAGGGGGCATCCAAAAACATTCAGTACTTC. It encodes CASSAEGASKNIQYF.

V usage is TRBV6-1 and J usage is TRBJ2-1; D is possibly TRBD1 or TRBD2 (5 bases each). CDR3 length: 16 residues. The ends were cut back, 8 bases at V and 9 bases at J, with 26 bases in the middle. Germline CDR1 reads MNHNS; CDR2 reads SASEGT. CDR3 DNA sequence: TGTGCCAGCTGTGGGACCCCTCGACGGCCCTGGGGTGAGCAGTTCTTC. It specifies CASCGTPRRPWGEQFF.

Only a few counts were recorded for this clone. This rearrangement joins TRBV5-6 to TRBJ1-2; D possibly corresponds to TRBD1 (5 bases). The V gene's germline CDR1 is SGHDT and CDR2 YYEEEE. The V gene lost 1 base and the J gene lost 8 bases, with 12 bases spanning the gap. The CDR3 runs to 13 residues. The CDR3 loop reads CASSLQGRGGYTF. CDR3 nucleotides: TGTGCCAGCAGCTTGCAAGGAAGGGGAGGCTACACCTTC.

This clone appeared a few times. V usage is TRBV5-6 and J usage is TRBJ2-7; 8 bases are shared with TRBD1. Losses at the gene ends were 4 bases for V and 1 base for J; bases not matched to a gene: 4. Germline values: CDR1 SGHDT, CDR2 YYEEEE. The CDR3 consists of 14 residues. The CDR3 loop reads CASSRQGASYEQYF. The CDR3 DNA is TGTGCCAGCAGCCGGCAGGGGGCGTCCTACGAGCAGTACTTC.

This chain connects TRBV24-1 to TRBJ2-3, with a tentative D call TRBD2 (7 bases). Trimming cost V 4 bases and J 4 bases, with 20 bases left between them. Looked up from germline, CDR1 is KGHDR and CDR2 is SFDVKD. This CDR3 contains 17 residues. The CDR3 sequence is CATSDPIRGGRPDTQYF. CDR3 bases: TGTGCCACCAGTGACCCAATTAGGGGGGGTCGGCCAGATACGCAGTATTTT.

This chain uses TRBV6-2 or TRBV6-3 with TRBJ2-3; 12 positions agree with TRBD2. The trim removed 4 bases at V and 1 base at J, leaving 9 bases unmatched. The CDR3 length is 18 residues. Germline CDR1 reads MNHEY; CDR2 reads SVGEGT. The CDR3 reads CASSSPGLAGTRTDTQYF. CDR3 nucleotide sequence: TGTGCCAGCAGTTCACCGGGACTAGCGGGTACCCGCACAGATACGCAGTATTTT.

This sequence joins TRBV6-1 and TRBJ1-1; D gene unclear. This CDR3 contains 13 residues. The V end lost 3 bases, the J end lost 1 base, and 6 bases lay between the germline ends. CDR1 is MNHNS and CDR2 is SASEGT in the germline V gene. The CDR3 reads CASSEGTNTEAFF. In DNA form, the CDR3 reads TGTGCCAGCAGTGAGGGCACGAACACTGAAGCTTTCTTT.

The J gene is TRBJ2-7, the V gene TRBV30, with D unresolved. The V and J ends lost 3 bases and 0 bases respectively, with 6 bases between them. This CDR3 is built from 12 residues. Germline assignment: CDR1 GTSNPN and CDR2 SVGIG (reference sequence). The CDR3 nucleotides are TGTGCCTGGAGCGTGGGCTCCTACGAGCAGTACGTC. This codes for CAWSVGSYEQYV.

The chain is built from TRBV19 and TRBJ1-5, with D unresolved. Trimming shortened V by 1 base and J by 5 bases, and 6 bases separated the two germline ends. The CDR3 consists of 13 residues. The germline gives CDR1 LNHDA, CDR2 SQIVND (reference sequence). The CDR3 coding sequence is TGTGCCAGTAGTATAGGAAGTGATCAGCCCCAGCATTTT. It yields the protein CASSIGSDQPQHF.

This chain uses TRBV6-1 with TRBJ2-5; the match to TRBD2 covers 10 bases. Germline assignment: CDR1 MNHNS and CDR2 SASEGT. With 1 base clipped from V and 7 bases from J, the junction kept 6 bases outside the gene matches. The CDR3 is 15 residues long. DNA for the CDR3: TGTGCCAGCAGTGAAGAGAGCGGGGGGGCCTCGACCCAGTACTTC. Amino acid sequence: CASSEESGGASTQYF.

This chain uses TRBV4-1 with TRBJ1-1; D remains unclear. Trimming shortened V by 0 bases and J by 6 bases, and 11 bases separated the two germline ends. Germline V gene data show CDR1 as MGHRA and CDR2 as YSYEKL. CDR3 length: 14 amino acids. This CDR3 is CASSQDGSLPEAFF. As DNA, the CDR3 is TGCGCCAGCAGCCAAGATGGGTCTCTCCCTGAAGCTTTCTTT.

The V and J genes are TRBV6-1 and TRBJ1-6; D is possibly TRBD1 (5 bases). Per the germline V gene, CDR1 is MNHNS and CDR2 is SASEGT. Trimming took 1 base from V and 9 from J, leaving 10 bases between them. CDR3 length: 14 residues. The CDR3 spells CASSEEGRLSPLHF. The CDR3, as DNA: TGTGCCAGCAGTGAAGAGGGACGCCTTTCACCCCTCCACTTT.

The CDR3 spells CASSLAPGHEKLFF. In DNA form, the CDR3 reads TGCGCCAGCAGCTTGGCCCCCGGACATGAAAAACTGTTTTTT. The chain combines TRBV5-1 with TRBJ1-4, with D unresolved. Germline V CDR1 and CDR2: SGHRS, YFSETQ. This CDR3 contains 14 residues. The ends were cut back, 0 bases at V and 6 bases at J, with 9 bases in the middle.

The genes are TRBV6-1 and TRBJ1-1; D gene uncertain. The CDR3 is 13 amino acids. The V end lost 2 bases, the J end lost 6 bases, and 10 bases lay between the germline ends. Germline V CDR1 and CDR2: MNHNS, SASEGT. The CDR3 DNA reads as TGTGCCAGCAGTGAACGGGGAGGCGCTGAAGCTTTCTTT. Its translation: CASSERGGAEAFF.

The rearrangement joins TRBV11-2 to TRBJ1-2; a possible D gene is TRBD1 (5 bases). This CDR3 comprises 16 residues. Trimming removed 0 bases from V and 0 bases from J, with 11 bases in between. Per germline, CDR1 SGHAT and CDR2 FQNNGV. The CDR3 coding sequence is TGTGCCAGCAGCTTAGATGGGGGAATAGCTAACTATGGCTACACCTTC. This translates into CASSLDGGIANYGYTF.

The V and J genes are TRBV6-5 and TRBJ1-1, with 7 bases aligning to TRBD1. V was pared by 5 bases and J by 8 bases, with 11 bases of the junction left unmatched. The CDR3 runs to 14 residues. CDR1 and CDR2 from the germline V gene are MNHEY and SVGAGI. CDR3 coding DNA: TGTGCCAGCAGTCCATATGACAGGGTGTACGAAGCTTTCTTT. The encoded protein is CASSPYDRVYEAFF.

The V call is TRBV19, the J call TRBJ1-1, with D unclear. CDR1 is LNHDA, CDR2 SQIVND, per germline (reference sequence). The CDR3 totals 14 residues. Trimming cost V 7 bases and J 5 bases, with 17 bases left between them. The CDR3 loop is CASTPLDLGTEAFF. The CDR3 DNA reads TGTGCCAGTACCCCTCTGGACTTGGGGACTGAAGCTTTCTTT.